These 2 T cell receptor beta chains were all obtained from the same sample, sequenced in a study of T-cell reconstitution after alpha-beta-depleted transplantation in children. Preparation of the TCRbeta library used unique molecular identifiers. TCRdb processed the PCR reads anew with MiXCR; each CDR3 protein has one entry. This sample has around 440,000 distinct CDR3 sequences, with around 15% found just once. The sample here was PBMCs, mostly from graft donor cells, taken 360 days after TCRalphabeta/CD19-depleted stem cell transplant. These receptors were collected from a boy under three years old who had a stem cell transplant for Wiskott-Aldrich syndrome, so the T cells may come from the graft donor.

This clonotype came up a few times. This chain links TRBV27 with TRBJ2-1; no clear D. Deletions cut 3 bases from V and 10 bases from J, with 10 bases between. This CDR3 contains 12 residues. The germline gives CDR1 MNHEY, CDR2 SMNVEV (reference sequence). The CDR3 spells CASSFARSEQFF. In nucleotides, the CDR3 is TGTGCCAGCAGTTTTGCCCGGTCGGAGCAGTTCTTC.

This clonotype was seen only a few times. The chain couples TRBV28 to TRBJ1-5; no clear D. CDR1 is MDHEN and CDR2 is SYDVKM in the germline V gene. There are 16 residues in the CDR3. Deletions cut 10 bases from V and 0 bases from J, with 19 bases between. CDR3 bases: TGTGCCAATTCAAATGGGAGGGTTTATAGCAATCAGCCCCAGCATTTT. It yields the protein CANSNGRVYSNQPQHF.